The 24 T cell receptor beta chains in this list originate from one sample, sequenced in a study of shared clonotypes between healthy human individuals. Method: immunoSEQ multiplex PCR; TCRdb's copy keeps in-frame clones and lacks some. Of 2 million to 2.5 million clones in the sample, under 97% were seen once. The sequenced sample was naive CD4+ T cells sorted from blood. The subset denotes: CD45RA+ positively selected. Receptors were obtained from a man younger than 35 in good health.

CDR3: CASTNLAGSTDTQYF. The CDR3 DNA sequence: TGCGCCAGCACAAATCTAGCGGGGAGCACAGATACGCAGTATTTT. The chain combines TRBV5-1 with TRBJ2-3; TRBD2 agrees at 9 bases. Losses at the gene ends were 6 bases for V and 0 bases for J; bases not matched to a gene: 5. There are 15 residues in the CDR3. Germline CDR1 is SGHRS and CDR2 is YFSETQ.

The chain joins TRBV9 to TRBJ2-5; perhaps D is TRBD1 or TRBD2 (6 bases each). Germline CDR1 and CDR2: SGDLS and YYNGEE. This CDR3 is 14 amino acids long. The germline V and J ends were trimmed by 3 bases and 4 bases, with 13 bases remaining between them. The CDR3 DNA reads as TGTGCCAGCAGCGCCACGGGGGCGGGAGAGACCCAGTACTTC. This sequence encodes CASSATGAGETQYF.

The chain links TRBV7-8 to TRBJ1-2; D call uncertain. CDR3 length equals 13 residues. V lost 8 bases to trimming and J lost 4 bases, with 14 bases between them. CDR1 is SGHVS and CDR2 is FQNEAQ in the germline V gene. The CDR3 nucleotides are TGTGCCAGCCGAGGGCAATTTTCCTATGGCTACACCTTC. It is translated as CASRGQFSYGYTF.

V and J are TRBV6-1 and TRBJ2-1; 9 bases match TRBD1. Germline V gene data show CDR1 as MNHNS and CDR2 as SASEGT. The CDR3 runs to 15 residues. The trim removed 2 bases at V and 6 bases at J, leaving 5 bases unmatched. The CDR3 DNA is TGTGCCAGCAGTGAATTTGGGACAGGGTCCAATGAGCAGTTCTTC. This sequence encodes CASSEFGTGSNEQFF.

This sequence joins TRBV6-1 and TRBJ2-6; no reliable D call. Germline loops: CDR1 MNHNS, CDR2 SASEGT. This CDR3 comprises 15 residues. The V end was cut by 3 bases, the J end by 0 bases, with 6 bases between. CDR3 loop: CASSDGISGANVLTF. CDR3 in DNA: TGTGCCAGCAGTGACGGTATCTCTGGGGCCAACGTCCTGACTTTC.

The rearrangement links TRBV10-1 to TRBJ1-1; D is undetermined. V was clipped by 6 bases and J by 2 bases, with 16 bases between them. The CDR3 loop spans 15 amino acids. Germline CDR1 WNHNN, CDR2 SYGVQD (reference sequence). CDR3 sequence: CASSKRKGENTEAFF. CDR3 sequence (DNA): TGCGCCAGCAGCAAGCGGAAGGGCGAAAACACTGAAGCTTTCTTT.

The V and J genes are TRBV11-1 and TRBJ1-2; 8 positions agree with TRBD1. This CDR3 has 17 residues. V lost 5 bases, J lost 1 base, and 12 bases stayed unmatched. In germline, CDR1 is SGHAT, CDR2 FQDESV (reference sequence). In DNA, the CDR3 is TGTGCCAGCAGCCGAGGACAGGGCTCCCTGAATAACTATGGCTACACCTTC. This translates into CASSRGQGSLNNYGYTF. Variable domain in full (rest from reference TRBV11-1 and TRBJ1-2): EAEVAQSPRYKITEKSQAVAFWCDPISGHATLYWYRQILGQGPELLVQFQDESVVDDSQLPKDRFSAERLKGVDSTLKIQPAELGDSAMYLCASSRGQGSLNNYGYTFGSGTRLTVV.

The CDR3 protein is CASSADGLGGQPQHF. CDR3 nucleotides: TGTGCCAGCAGCGCCGACGGCTTGGGCGGTCAGCCCCAGCATTTT. This chain joins TRBV11-2 and TRBJ1-5; the D is unclear. This CDR3 region has 15 residues. Trimming removed 5 bases from V and 6 bases from J, with 17 bases in between. In germline, CDR1 is SGHAT, CDR2 FQNNGV.

This clone appeared a single time. The V call is TRBV11-3, the J call TRBJ2-4; no reliable D call. The CDR3 spans 17 residues. The germline gives CDR1 SGHNT, CDR2 YENEEA. V shed 10 bases and J shed 2 bases, with 24 bases lying between them. The CDR3 here is CATLPSKNLGSKNIQYF. In DNA, the CDR3 is TGTGCCACCTTACCGAGCAAAAATCTTGGGTCCAAAAACATTCAGTACTTC. The full variable domain, rest sourced from reference TRBV11-3 and TRBJ2-4, is EAGVVQSPRYKIIEKKQPVAFWCNPISGHNTLYWYLQNLGQGPELLIRYENEEAVDDSQLPKDRFSAERLKGVDSTLKIQPAELGDSAVYLCATLPSKNLGSKNIQYFGAGTRLSVL.

The rearrangement uses TRBV18 and TRBJ2-5, with 7 bases identical to TRBD1. Germline V lookup: CDR1 KGHSH, CDR2 LQKENI. V lost 8 bases to trimming and J lost 3 bases; unmatched junction nucleotides: 15. The length of the CDR3 is 16 residues. In nucleotides, the CDR3 is TGTGCCAGCAGAGGACAGGAACTACTAAAAAAAGAGACCCAGTACTTC. This encodes CASRGQELLKKETQYF.

The chain uses TRBV6-5 and TRBJ2-7, with TRBD2 matching 12 bases. Trimming at V came to 5 bases and at J to 2 bases, leaving 4 bases not matched to a gene. The CDR3 spans 15 residues. CDR1 and CDR2 from the germline V gene are MNHEY and SVGAGI. DNA of the CDR3: TGTGCCAGCAGTAAACTAGCGGGAGGTACCTACGAGCAGTACTTC. This translates into CASSKLAGGTYEQYF.

This rearrangement joins TRBV15 to TRBJ2-1; D uncertain. V shed 1 base and J shed 12 bases, with 10 bases lying between them. Looked up from germline, CDR1 is LNHNV and CDR2 is YYDKDF (reference sequence). The CDR3 covers 12 residues. DNA of the CDR3: TGTGCCACCAGCAGAGCAGATTTCTGGCAGTTCTTC. Amino acid sequence: CATSRADFWQFF.

The V and J genes are TRBV7-6 and TRBJ2-5, with 12 bases identical to TRBD2. The V gene end was trimmed by 1 base and the J gene end by 2 bases; junction bases not matched to a gene: 5. The CDR3 is 17 amino acids. Germline CDR1 SGHVS, CDR2 FNYEAQ. CDR3 sequence reads: CASSLGLAGGKQETQYF. The CDR3 bases are TGTGCCAGCAGCTTAGGGCTAGCGGGGGGGAAGCAAGAGACCCAGTACTTC. Together with reference TRBV7-6 and TRBJ2-5, the CDR3 gives the full variable domain: GAGVSQSPRYKVTKRGQDVALRCDPISGHVSLYWYRQALGQGPEFLTYFNYEAQQDKSGLPNDRFSAERPEGSISTLTIQRTEQRDSAMYRCASSLGLAGGKQETQYFGPGTRLLVL.

Concerning this clone itself: This CDR3 is also generated by other DNA sequences in the sample. The chain links TRBV30 to TRBJ1-6; weak D call: TRBD1 (5 bases). Trimming took off 2 bases at V and 9 bases at J, with 8 bases between the two ends. Germline V gene sequence: CDR1 GTSNPN, CDR2 SVGIG (reference sequence). There are 12 residues in the CDR3. The chain's CDR3 is CAWSPQGSPLHF. The CDR3 DNA reads TGTGCCTGGAGTCCCCAGGGTTCACCCCTCCACTTT.

A note on this clone: The sample has other DNA sequences that encode this CDR3 too. This sequence joins TRBV20-1 and TRBJ1-2; D ambiguous. Germline V lookup: CDR1 DFQATT, CDR2 SNEGSKA (reference sequence). Trimming removed 1 base at V and 4 bases at J, with 4 bases between. This CDR3 has 11 amino acids. CDR3 sequence reads: CSARVLYGYTF. The CDR3 nucleotides are TGCAGTGCTAGAGTTCTCTATGGCTACACCTTC.

The rearrangement joins TRBV10-3 to TRBJ2-7; a possible D gene is TRBD1 (5 bases). The V end was cut by 2 bases, the J end by 2 bases, with 7 bases between. This CDR3 spans 13 amino acids. From germline, CDR1 is ENHRY and CDR2 SYGVKD. Here the CDR3 DNA reads TGTGCCATCAGTGAGAAAGGGGCCTACGAGCAGTACTTC. Residues: CAISEKGAYEQYF.

The chain uses TRBV7-9 and TRBJ2-5; D not resolved. Trimming shortened V by 8 bases and J by 4 bases, and 14 bases separated the two germline ends. The CDR3 has 13 residues. Germline V gene sequence: CDR1 SEHNR, CDR2 FQNEAQ (reference sequence). The CDR3 DNA sequence: TGTGCCAGCGGTCCGCTAACCTTAGAGACCCAGTACTTC. Its protein product is CASGPLTLETQYF. The entire variable domain, with the rest obtained from reference TRBV7-9 and TRBJ2-5, is as follows: DTGVSQNPRHKITKRGQNVTFRCDPISEHNRLYWYRQTLGQGPEFLTYFQNEAQLEKSRLLSDRFSAERPKGSFSTLEIQRTEQGDSAMYLCASGPLTLETQYFGPGTRLLVL.

CDR3 sequence: CAISIDFNSPLHF. The CDR3 nucleotides read TGTGCCATCAGTATAGATTTTAATTCACCCCTCCACTTT. The rearrangement links TRBV10-3 to TRBJ1-6; D unresolved. CDR1 is ENHRY and CDR2 is SYGVKD in the germline V gene. V was cut by 5 bases and J by 6 bases, with 8 bases left in between. This CDR3 region has 13 residues.

This rearrangement joins TRBV6-5 to TRBJ2-7; 10 nucleotides agree with TRBD2. The CDR3 spans 14 residues. Germline CDR1 reads MNHEY; CDR2 reads SVGAGI. V shed 6 bases and J 4 bases; nucleotides not matched to a gene: 6. The CDR3 sequence is CASRTTSGSYEQYF. The CDR3 DNA sequence: TGTGCCAGCAGGACGACTAGCGGGTCGTACGAGCAGTACTTC.

Points on this clone: This sample also contains other DNA sequences that code for the same CDR3. V and J are TRBV5-6 and TRBJ2-7; 11 nucleotides line up with TRBD1. V lost 4 bases to trimming and J lost 4 bases; unmatched junction nucleotides: 4. Germline CDR1 reads SGHDT; CDR2 reads YYEEEE. This CDR3 spans 14 amino acids. For the CDR3, the DNA is TGTGCCAGCAGCGACCGGGACAGGGGGTACGAGCAGTACTTC. This codes for CASSDRDRGYEQYF.

The rearrangement joins TRBV4-3 to TRBJ2-3; 7 bases line up with TRBD2. Germline V CDR1 and CDR2: LGHNA, YSLEER. CDR3 length equals 19 residues. V gave up 4 bases and J gave up 2 bases; unmatched junction bases: 18. CDR3 region: CASSPKMASGGGITDTQYF. CDR3 nucleotides: TGCGCCAGCAGCCCCAAGATGGCTAGCGGAGGCGGGATCACAGATACGCAGTATTTT.

V gene TRBV4-1 combines with J gene TRBJ1-2; 7 positions match TRBD1. The trim removed 4 bases at V and 3 bases at J, leaving 8 bases unmatched. The CDR3 is 15 amino acids. Per the germline V gene, CDR1 is MGHRA and CDR2 is YSYEKL. The CDR3, as DNA: TGCGCCAGCAGCCCGGACAGGCAGGGTGACTATGGCTACACCTTC. Translating it yields CASSPDRQGDYGYTF.

This chain links TRBV7-3 with TRBJ2-6; D may be TRBD1 (6 bases). The CDR3 runs 17 residues. In germline, CDR1 is SGHTA, CDR2 FQGTGA. V dropped 1 base and J dropped 1 base, with 11 bases sitting between them. CDR3 region: CASSLIGTGSGANVLTF. CDR3 in DNA: TGTGCCAGCAGCTTAATAGGCACAGGGTCTGGGGCCAACGTCCTGACTTTC. The variable domain in full, completed from reference TRBV7-3 and TRBJ2-6, reads GAGVSQTPSNKVTEKGKYVELRCDPISGHTALYWYRQSLGQGPEFLIYFQGTGAADDSGLPNDRFFAVRPEGSVSTLKIQRTERGDSAVYLCASSLIGTGSGANVLTFGAGSRLTVL.

The sample holds one count of this clone. The chain recombines TRBV19 with TRBJ2-3; 9 positions agree with TRBD1. This CDR3 spans 15 amino acids. The J segment lost 3 bases and the V segment lost 6 bases, leaving 7 bases of the junction unmatched. The germline gives CDR1 LNHDA, CDR2 SQIVND (reference sequence). CDR3: CASRTTGTGTDTQYF. The CDR3 DNA reads TGTGCCAGTAGGACGACCGGGACAGGGACAGATACGCAGTATTTT.